This note documents a single T cell receptor beta chain sequence. This entry is derived from a study of technical replicates of blood from a few donors. This CDR3 contains 17 residues. Trimming cost V 2 bases and J 6 bases, with 23 bases left between them. Germline-derived CDR1 and CDR2 are SGDLS and YYNGEE. Clones were read by immunoSEQ multiplex PCR, and TCRdb kept only the in-frame ones, dropping some. The sample consists of approximately 100,000 clones, 96% of them appearing once. This sequence joins TRBV9 and TRBJ1-2, with D possibly TRBD1 on 6 matching bases. Sequencing was carried out using T cells isolated from PBMCs. This TCR was sampled from a human donor in good health. CDR3 DNA sequence: TGTGCCAGCAGCGTTTCCTGGGGGCCCCGGCATGGAGATGGCTACACCTTC. It specifies CASSVSWGPRHGDGYTF.